A selection of T cell receptor beta chains follows, all from one sample in a study of beta chain features in type 1 diabetes. The repertoire was sequenced with immunoSEQ multiplex PCR; TCRdb's copy has only in-frame clones and lacks some. The sample records hundreds of thousands of clones, 30% being singletons. Sequencing was done on a sample of naive CD4+ T cells from blood. The source is a man younger than 35 in good health. Each CDR3 is given without its conserved first and last residue.

j_call: TRBJ1-4; v_call: TRBV13; cdr3_aa: ASSPNRGMEKLF
j_call: TRBJ2-5; v_call: TRBV6-1; cdr3_aa: ASRGQETQY
j_call: TRBJ2-6; v_call: TRBV7-2; cdr3_aa: AMSASGANVLT
j_call: TRBJ2-7; v_call: TRBV5-1; cdr3_aa: ASSLGGDEQY
j_call: TRBJ2-1; v_call: TRBV29-1; cdr3_aa: SVEMWGSSMVETYNEQF
j_call: TRBJ2-7; v_call: TRBV15; cdr3_aa: ATSRDGSFNYEQY
j_call: TRBJ1-4; v_call: TRBV18; cdr3_aa: ASSLDWSEKLF
j_call: TRBJ2-3; v_call: TRBV29-1; cdr3_aa: SVEAGTFTDTQY
j_call: TRBJ1-3; v_call: TRBV9; cdr3_aa: ASSGQISGNTIY
j_call: TRBJ2-1; v_call: TRBV28; cdr3_aa: ASSSASNEQF
j_call: TRBJ2-1; v_call: TRBV30; cdr3_aa: AWSSGRSYNEQF
j_call: TRBJ1-1; v_call: TRBV27; cdr3_aa: ASTHIGGRGTEAF
j_call: TRBJ2-6; v_call: TRBV30; cdr3_aa: AWSQGAPGANVLT
j_call: TRBJ2-7; v_call: TRBV5-1; cdr3_aa: ASSLVDRVEQY
j_call: TRBJ2-6; v_call: TRBV30; cdr3_aa: AWSVTGGSGANVLT
j_call: TRBJ2-5; v_call: TRBV11-1; cdr3_aa: AISRGLGETQY
j_call: TRBJ1-5; v_call: TRBV4-1; cdr3_aa: ASSQDRGNNQPQH
j_call: TRBJ2-3; v_call: TRBV9; cdr3_aa: ASSVDVDTQY
j_call: TRBJ2-2; v_call: TRBV7-2; cdr3_aa: ASSLFSGSGGELF
j_call: TRBJ1-4; v_call: TRBV7-9; cdr3_aa: ASSFRGQGNEKLF
j_call: TRBJ2-1; v_call: TRBV5-6; cdr3_aa: ASSLGLADEQF
j_call: TRBJ2-3; v_call: TRBV2; cdr3_aa: ASNREMGTDTQY
j_call: TRBJ2-1; v_call: TRBV4-3; cdr3_aa: ASSQDNLALYNEQF
j_call: TRBJ1-5; v_call: TRBV30; cdr3_aa: AWSLRRSNQPQH
j_call: TRBJ1-5; v_call: TRBV6-1; cdr3_aa: ASSESGRRNQPQH
j_call: TRBJ2-5; v_call: TRBV9; cdr3_aa: ASGGGSGTETQY
j_call: TRBJ2-2; v_call: TRBV10-3; cdr3_aa: AISETGGSGELF
j_call: TRBJ1-2; v_call: TRBV7-2; cdr3_aa: ASSLGYDYGYT
j_call: TRBJ2-1; v_call: TRBV7-6; cdr3_aa: ASSLGGGAYNEQF
j_call: TRBJ2-2; v_call: TRBV10-3; cdr3_aa: AIRNTGELF
j_call: TRBJ2-1; v_call: TRBV6-1; cdr3_aa: ASRNLAGGDNEQF
j_call: TRBJ2-2; v_call: TRBV29-1; cdr3_aa: SVPSNYSATGELF
j_call: TRBJ2-1; v_call: TRBV4-1; cdr3_aa: ASSRAGQGINEQF
j_call: TRBJ2-7; v_call: TRBV5-1; cdr3_aa: ASSLASLSYEQY
j_call: TRBJ2-1; v_call: TRBV6-5; cdr3_aa: ASSTDKPLTMKQF
j_call: TRBJ2-7; v_call: TRBV7-8; cdr3_aa: ASSLEGGGIGEQY
j_call: TRBJ2-2; v_call: TRBV30; cdr3_aa: AGAQANTGELF
j_call: TRBJ2-1; v_call: TRBV5-6; cdr3_aa: ASSSAGGPPNEQF